This T cell receptor beta chain came from a study of blood T cell repertoires in COVID-19. Authors' methods: Estimated nucleated cell counts came from reference gene primer amplification. The protocol was immunoSEQ multiplex PCR, while the TCRdb copy is restricted to in-frame clones and leaves out a portion. Clone size and the V and J calls come from that table; the DNA yielded D and trimming. The sample shows roughly 5,500 clones, approximately 80% of them seen only once. This clone was recorded once. Sequenced material: peripheral blood. The TCR comes from a human donor with active COVID-19. The donor label of this sample is uncertain.

The CDR3, as DNA: TGTGCCAGCAGTAAGAGGGCGGATAATTCACCCCTCCACTTT. Translating it yields CASSKRADNSPLHF. The rearrangement uses TRBV6-2 or TRBV6-3 and TRBJ1-6; D is undetermined. Germline V lookup: CDR1 MNHEY, CDR2 SVGEGT. V shed 5 bases and J shed 5 bases, with 10 bases lying between them. This CDR3 has 14 residues.